This record covers a single TCR beta chain. This entry comes from a study of blood T cell repertoires in COVID-19. The CDR3 is made up of 14 amino acids. Germline-derived CDR1 and CDR2 are GTSNPN and SVGIG (reference sequence). The trim removed 4 bases at V and 10 bases at J, leaving 12 bases unmatched. It was during active infection that Seattle patients were enrolled and then longitudinally followed. Some clones are missing from TCRdb's copy, which holds only in-frame ones; the method was immunoSEQ multiplex PCR. In the table there are a few hundred thousand clones, approximately 90% of which are singletons.

This TCR came from a man over 45 with COVID-19, enrolled during active disease. Input material: peripheral blood. This chain links TRBV30 with TRBJ2-2; 7 positions agree with TRBD2. The DNA of the CDR3 is TGTGCCTGGATCCCTAAGCGGCGGGAGCCGGAGCTGTTTTTT. This sequence encodes CAWIPKRREPELFF.